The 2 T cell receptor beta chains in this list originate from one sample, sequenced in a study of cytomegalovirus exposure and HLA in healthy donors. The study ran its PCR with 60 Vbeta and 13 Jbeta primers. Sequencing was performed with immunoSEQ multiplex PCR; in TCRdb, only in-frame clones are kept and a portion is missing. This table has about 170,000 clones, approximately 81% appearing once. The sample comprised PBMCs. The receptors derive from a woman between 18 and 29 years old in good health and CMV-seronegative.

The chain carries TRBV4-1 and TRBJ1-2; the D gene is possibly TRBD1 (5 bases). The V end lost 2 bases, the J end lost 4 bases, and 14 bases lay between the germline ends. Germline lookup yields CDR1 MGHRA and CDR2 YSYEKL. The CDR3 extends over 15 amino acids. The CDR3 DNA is TGCGCCAGCAGCCAATCGACGGGGCGGGGCTATGGCTACACCTTC. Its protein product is CASSQSTGRGYGYTF.

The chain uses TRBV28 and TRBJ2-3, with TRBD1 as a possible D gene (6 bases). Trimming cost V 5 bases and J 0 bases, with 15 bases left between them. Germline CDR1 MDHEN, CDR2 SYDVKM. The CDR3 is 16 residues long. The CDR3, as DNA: TGTGCCAGCAGTACTCTAGGGGGTGGAAGCACAGATACGCAGTATTTT. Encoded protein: CASSTLGGGSTDTQYF.